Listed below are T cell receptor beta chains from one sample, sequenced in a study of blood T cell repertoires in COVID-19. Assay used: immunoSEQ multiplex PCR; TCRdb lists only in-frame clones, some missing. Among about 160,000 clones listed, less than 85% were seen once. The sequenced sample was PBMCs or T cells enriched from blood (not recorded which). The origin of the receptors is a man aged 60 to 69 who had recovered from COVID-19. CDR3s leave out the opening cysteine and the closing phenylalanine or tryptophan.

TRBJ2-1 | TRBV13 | ASSYSGGRYEQF
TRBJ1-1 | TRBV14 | ASSLRTGGRTEAF
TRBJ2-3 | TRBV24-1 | ATSDYVGSGVTDTQY
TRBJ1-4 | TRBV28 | ASSSRDTVSAEKLF
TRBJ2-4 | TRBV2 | ASSEELGTKNIQY
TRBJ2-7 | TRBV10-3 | AISNTRGALYEQY
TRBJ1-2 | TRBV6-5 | ASPRRSGGDGYT
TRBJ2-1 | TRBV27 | ASQRVGIDNEQF
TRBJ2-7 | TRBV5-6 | ASSFGTGVYEQY
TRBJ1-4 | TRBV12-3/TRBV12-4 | ASSLDRLEKLF
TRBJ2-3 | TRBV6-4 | ASSPGRDSTDTQY
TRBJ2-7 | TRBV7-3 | ASSLSNSGEQY
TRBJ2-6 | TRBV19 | ASSIEGQGAAGANVLT
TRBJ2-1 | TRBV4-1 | ASSQVLLAGGLNEQF
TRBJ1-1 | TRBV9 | ASSVDIREAAF
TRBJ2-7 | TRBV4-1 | ASSQGLLAGGYEQY
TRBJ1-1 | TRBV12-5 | ASGLASIQGADTEAF
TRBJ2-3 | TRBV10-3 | AISEKPAGASTDTQY
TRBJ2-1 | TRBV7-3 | ASSPSYSSYNEQF
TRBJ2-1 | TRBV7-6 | ASSLAHASGRNEQF
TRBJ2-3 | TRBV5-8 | ASSKGLAGVTDTQY
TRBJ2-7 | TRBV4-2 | ASSQGDKKYEQY
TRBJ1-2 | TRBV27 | ASSSQTGGAGGYT
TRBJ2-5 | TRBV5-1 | ASSYPGQGVLKETQY
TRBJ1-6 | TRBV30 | AWSVQTYNSPLH
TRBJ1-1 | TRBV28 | ASSSGTGVDTEAF
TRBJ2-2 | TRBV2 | ASSRGGLSTGELF
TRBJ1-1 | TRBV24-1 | ATSADSYTEAF
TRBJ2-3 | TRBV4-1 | ASSQDPPGQGAADTQY
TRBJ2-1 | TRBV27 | ASSPHERRLRVYEQF
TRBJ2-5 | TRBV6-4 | ASRGQGALETQY
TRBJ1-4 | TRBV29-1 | TLDRGLFDEKLF
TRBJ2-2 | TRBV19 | ASSIDRTNTGELF
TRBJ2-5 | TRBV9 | ASSVAGTEETQY
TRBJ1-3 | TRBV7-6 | ASTENPPTNSGNTIY
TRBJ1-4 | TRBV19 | ASSRRGNEKLF
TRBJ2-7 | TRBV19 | ASRDLLAPTYEQY
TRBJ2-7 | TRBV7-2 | ASSPYEIAGAAYEQY
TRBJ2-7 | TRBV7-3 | ASTLGLAGGPTYEQY
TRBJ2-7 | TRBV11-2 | ASSNGVAGVYEQY
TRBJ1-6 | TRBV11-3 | ASSSGQPLNSPLH
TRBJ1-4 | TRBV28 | ASSLPTGSNEKLF
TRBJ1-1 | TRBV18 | ASSPLGQAMNTEAF
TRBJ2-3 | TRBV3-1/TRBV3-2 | ASSQGTGFTDTQY
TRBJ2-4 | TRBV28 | ASSLRTYSAKNIQY
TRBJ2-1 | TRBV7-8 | ASSLAAASSYNEQF
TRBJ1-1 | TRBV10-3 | AIKQGENTEAF
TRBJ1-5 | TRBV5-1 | ASSLAMGRDQPQH
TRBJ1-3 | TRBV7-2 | ASSQSGVGNTIY
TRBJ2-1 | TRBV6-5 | ASSYRPTGDLNEQF
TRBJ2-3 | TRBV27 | ASKDRPEFSTDTQY